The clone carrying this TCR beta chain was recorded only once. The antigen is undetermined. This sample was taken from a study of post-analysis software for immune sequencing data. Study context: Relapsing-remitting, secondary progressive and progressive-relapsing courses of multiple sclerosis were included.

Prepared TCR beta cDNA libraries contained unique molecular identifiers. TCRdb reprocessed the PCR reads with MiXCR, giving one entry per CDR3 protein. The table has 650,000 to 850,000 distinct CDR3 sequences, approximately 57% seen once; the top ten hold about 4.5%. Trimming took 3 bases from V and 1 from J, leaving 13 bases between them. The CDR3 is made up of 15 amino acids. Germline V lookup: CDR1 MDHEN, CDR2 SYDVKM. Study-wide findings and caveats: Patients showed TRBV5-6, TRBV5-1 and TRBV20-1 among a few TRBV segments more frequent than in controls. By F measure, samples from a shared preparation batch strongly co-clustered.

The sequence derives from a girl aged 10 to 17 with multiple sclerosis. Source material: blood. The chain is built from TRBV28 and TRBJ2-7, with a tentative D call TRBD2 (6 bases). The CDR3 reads CASSFPLATSYEQYF. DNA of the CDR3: TGTGCCAGCAGTTTTCCCCTAGCGACTTCCTACGAGCAGTACTTC.